This T cell receptor beta chain appears in the sequencing data of a study of T cell repertoires in cytomegalovirus infection. TCRdb reprocessed the reads via MiXCR and lists one record per CDR3 protein. This sample carries about 340,000 distinct CDR3 sequences, about 27% of them seen once, and the ten largest clones take roughly 20%. Study-level results: The ex vivo response was dominated by HLA-C-restricted CMV-specific TCR beta clonotypes.

CDR3 size: 20 residues. The germline CDR1 and CDR2 sequences are SGHTA and FQGTGA. The trim removed 1 base at V and 2 bases at J, leaving 17 bases unmatched. A note on this clonotype: What it binds is not known.

The chain couples TRBV7-3 to TRBJ2-3; 8 bases fit TRBD2. The sequencing here drew on cultured PBMCs, taken from culture after CMV antigen stimulation. This clonotype originated in a human donor in good health (CMV status not recorded). Some clones in this sample may be carry-over from other donors' samples. In nucleotides, the CDR3 is TGTGCCAGCAGCTTAAAACCCGGGTTTCGCGGGGGGAAAAACACAGATACGCAGTATTTT. Amino acids: CASSLKPGFRGGKNTDTQYF.